A selection of T cell receptor beta chains follows, all from one sample in a study of T cells in Graves' hyperthyroidism and ophthalmopathy. TCRdb independently ran MiXCR on the multiplex PCR reads; one entry per CDR3 protein. The table includes roughly 200,000 distinct CDR3 sequences, roughly a sixth detected once. Material: blood. All receptors come from a woman between 45 and 60 years old with Graves' hyperthyroidism. CDR3s include the opening cysteine and the closing phenylalanine or tryptophan. The D gene is left open where the match is weak. Rows may omit the clone size; those that give it use once, few, many or a size class.

>TRBJ1-2|.|TRBV19|many
TGTGCCAGTAGCGGGGGGCAAATTGGCTACACCTTC
CASSGGQIGYTF
>TRBJ2-7|TRBD2|TRBV10-2|.
TGCGCCAGCAGTGAGGGACTAGCGGGAGACGAGCAGTACTTC
CASSEGLAGDEQYF
>TRBJ1-4|.|TRBV30|.
TGTGCCTGGAGTGAAGGTAGCAATCGCGGTGAAAAACTGTTTTTT
CAWSEGSNRGEKLFF
>TRBJ2-1|TRBD2|TRBV7-8|many
TGTGCCAGCAGCCTCTCTCTGGGGGAGGGGAATGAGCAGTTCTTC
CASSLSLGEGNEQFF
>TRBJ2-6|.|TRBV11-3|many
TGTGCCAGCAGCTTAGTCGTCGGTGGGCGACAGGCAAGCTCTGGGGCCAACGTCCTGACTTTC
CASSLVVGGRQASSGANVLTF
>TRBJ2-7|.|TRBV28|many
TGTGCCAGCAGTTTGGGATCAGACTTCTACGAGCAGTACTTC
CASSLGSDFYEQYF
>TRBJ2-1|.|TRBV20-1|many
TGCAGTGCTAGAGACCCTCAAGCTACACGTGACAATGAGCAGTTCTTC
CSARDPQATRDNEQFF
>TRBJ1-5|TRBD1|TRBV28|many
TGTGCCAGCAGCAATCCGGGACAGGGGGCGATTCAGCCCCAGCATTTT
CASSNPGQGAIQPQHF
>TRBJ2-3|TRBD2|TRBV29-1|.
TGCAGCGTTGTTTTAGCGGGTTTGCGAGATACGCAGTATTTT
CSVVLAGLRDTQYF
>TRBJ2-5|.|TRBV27|many
TGTGCCAGCAGTTGGGGCAGGCGAAGGGAGACCCAGTACTTC
CASSWGRRRETQYF
>TRBJ2-6|.|TRBV6-1|many
TGTGCCAGTACCGAGGTCTCTGGGGCCAACGTCCTGACTTTC
CASTEVSGANVLTF
>TRBJ2-1|.|TRBV14|few
TGTGCCAGCAGCCAATCAATGAATGAGCAGTTCTTC
CASSQSMNEQFF
>TRBJ2-1|.|TRBV10-1|many
TGCGCCAGCAGTGAGTCGTGGAGGGGGTCCTACAATGAGCAGTTCTTC
CASSESWRGSYNEQFF
>TRBJ2-5|TRBD2|TRBV6-1|.
TGTGCCAGCAGTCCCGATGGGGGGGGGGACCCTCGGGAGACCCAGTACTTC
CASSPDGGGDPRETQYF
>TRBJ1-4|.|TRBV4-1|few
TGCGCCAGCAGCCAAGGGGGGGTGAGTGGTGAAAAACTGTTTTTT
CASSQGGVSGEKLFF
>TRBJ1-2|.|TRBV5-1|.
TGCGCCAGCAGCTTAGGGGACACCTATGGCTACACCTTC
CASSLGDTYGYTF
>TRBJ1-1|TRBD1|TRBV16|many
TGTGCCAGCAGCCTCACAGGGGCAACCAACACTGAAGCTTTCTTT
CASSLTGATNTEAFF
>TRBJ1-5|.|TRBV20-1|.
TGCAGTGCTACTCAGGGGATGGCAAATCAGCCCCAGCATTTT
CSATQGMANQPQHF
>TRBJ1-2|.|TRBV20-1|many
TGCAGTGCTAGAGATCGGACAGCACAATACTATGGCTACACCTTC
CSARDRTAQYYGYTF
>TRBJ1-4|TRBD1|TRBV7-9|once
TGTGCCAGCAGCTTTGGACAGGGAGGAGAAAAACTGTTTTTT
CASSFGQGGEKLFF
>TRBJ1-3|.|TRBV2|many
TGTGCCAGCAGTGTGGGCAGGCCGGTTGGAAACACCATATATTTT
CASSVGRPVGNTIYF
>TRBJ2-7|.|TRBV20-1|many
TGCAGTGCTAGTTACCCGGGGACCTACGAGCAGTACTTC
CSASYPGTYEQYF
>TRBJ2-7|.|TRBV20-1|many
TGCAGTGCTAGAGATGGGCCTTACGAGCAGTACTTC
CSARDGPYEQYF
>TRBJ2-2|TRBD2|TRBV19|.
TGTGCCAGTTGCGGGCTAGCGGCACAGAACACCGGGGAGCTGTTTTTT
CASCGLAAQNTGELFF
>TRBJ2-7|TRBD1|TRBV7-6|.
TGTGCCAGCAGCTCCGGGCAGGGGGTTTTTTCCTACGAGCAGTACTTC
CASSSGQGVFSYEQYF
>TRBJ2-7|TRBD2|TRBV6-1|many
TGTGCCAGCAGCTCACTAGCGGTACCCCCGGAGCAGTACTTC
CASSSLAVPPEQYF
>TRBJ1-2|.|TRBV9|few
TGTGCCAGCAGCGTAGCCCCAGGCCGATCGGGTGGCTACACCTTC
CASSVAPGRSGGYTF
>TRBJ1-2|.|TRBV29-1|few
TGCAGCGTTGAAAACGGTGAAAAACCCGCTTCGGGCTACACCTTC
CSVENGEKPASGYTF
>TRBJ1-1|.|TRBV12-3/TRBV12-4|many
TGTGCCAGCAGTCCCCAGGGAGTCATGAACACTGAAGCTTTCTTT
CASSPQGVMNTEAFF
>TRBJ1-5|.|TRBV20-1|many
TGCAGTGCTAGAGATTCGAGCCGCTCGGTGGGTCAGCCCCAGCATTTT
CSARDSSRSVGQPQHF
>TRBJ1-2|TRBD1|TRBV2|.
TGTGCCAGCAGGGACCTACGTGGACAGGTCTATGGCTACACCTTC
CASRDLRGQVYGYTF
>TRBJ2-6|TRBD1|TRBV6-1|few
TGTGCCAGCAGCCCCGTCGGACAGGGGATCTCTGGGGCCAACGTCCTGACTTTC
CASSPVGQGISGANVLTF
>TRBJ1-3|.|TRBV5-1|many
TGCGCCAGCAGCTTGGCCGGAGGGGCAGGCTCTGGAAACACCATATATTTT
CASSLAGGAGSGNTIYF
>TRBJ2-2|TRBD2|TRBV5-1|.
TGCGCCAGCAGCTTGGATGGGGGGCTAGCGGGAATACTTCCGAACACCGGGGAGCTGTTTTTT
CASSLDGGLAGILPNTGELFF
>TRBJ1-5|.|TRBV27|many
TGTGCCAGCAGTCCTACCAGGGGCCCCCGGCAGCCCCAGCATTTT
CASSPTRGPRQPQHF
>TRBJ2-1|TRBD2|TRBV19|.
TGTGCCAGTAGTCAACCCAGGACTAGCGGGAATTTGAATGAGCAGTTCTTC
CASSQPRTSGNLNEQFF
>TRBJ1-4|.|TRBV20-1|many
TGCAGTGCTAGAGATTCCACTAATGAAAAACTGTTTTTT
CSARDSTNEKLFF
>TRBJ2-5|.|TRBV28|many
TGTGCCAGCGGTTGGTGGGGGACCCAAGAGACCCAGTACTTC
CASGWWGTQETQYF
>TRBJ2-1|.|TRBV3-1|many
TGTGCCAGCAGCCAAGTAAGTCGCGGGGTATACAATGAGCAGTTCTTC
CASSQVSRGVYNEQFF
>TRBJ1-5|.|TRBV4-1|.
TGCGCCAGCAGCCTGGGACACGGAGGCAATCAGCCCCAGCATTTT
CASSLGHGGNQPQHF
>TRBJ2-5|.|TRBV30|.
TGTGCCTGGAGTCGGAACACGGCGGAGACCCAGTACTTC
CAWSRNTAETQYF
>TRBJ2-7|.|TRBV19|.
TGTGCCAGTAAGGCGACTGGGAGCTACGAGCAGTACTTC
CASKATGSYEQYF
>TRBJ1-3|TRBD1|TRBV12-3/TRBV12-4|many
TGTGCCAGCAGTAAAGACAGGGGCGCTGGAAACACCATATATTTT
CASSKDRGAGNTIYF
>TRBJ1-1|.|TRBV12-3/TRBV12-4|.
TGTGCCAGCATTCTCTCCGGGACAAACACTGAAGCTTTCTTT
CASILSGTNTEAFF
>TRBJ2-1|TRBD2|TRBV6-1|.
TGTGCCAGCAGGGGACTAGCGGGGGGATATAATGAGCAGTTCTTC
CASRGLAGGYNEQFF
>TRBJ2-5|.|TRBV6-1|once
TGTGCCAGCATCAGGCGACTGGGGGCCGGATATTTCCAAGAGACCCAGTACTTC
CASIRRLGAGYFQETQYF
>TRBJ2-1|TRBD2|TRBV6-1|many
TGTGCCAGCAGTACGCGAGCGGGAGGAAAATTTTTCCTCCTCGATGAGCAGTTCTTC
CASSTRAGGKFFLLDEQFF
>TRBJ1-1|.|TRBV5-1|many
TGCGCCAGCAGCGAGCAGGGGTCTGAAGCTTTCTTT
CASSEQGSEAFF
>TRBJ2-3|TRBD1|TRBV7-9|.
TGTGCCAGCAGCTCAACATCGGGACAGGGGGCGCGAGATACGCAGTATTTT
CASSSTSGQGARDTQYF
>TRBJ2-2|TRBD2|TRBV12-3/TRBV12-4|many
TGTGCCAGCAATACCCTAGCGGGAGGTGCCGGGGAGCTGTTTTTT
CASNTLAGGAGELFF
>TRBJ2-1|.|TRBV6-2/TRBV6-3|.
TGTGCCAGCAGTTACCGGGACTCCTACAATGAGCAGTTCTTC
CASSYRDSYNEQFF
>TRBJ2-7|.|TRBV20-1|many
TGCAGTGCCGCTGATTCGGGTCACGAGCAGTACTTC
CSAADSGHEQYF
>TRBJ2-1|TRBD2|TRBV19|few
TGTGCCAGTAGTATAGTACGGGAGGGTGCTGAGCAGTTCTTC
CASSIVREGAEQFF
>TRBJ1-2|TRBD1|TRBV15|many
TGTGCCACCAGCAGAGGGGGACAGGGGTACTATGGCTACACCTTC
CATSRGGQGYYGYTF